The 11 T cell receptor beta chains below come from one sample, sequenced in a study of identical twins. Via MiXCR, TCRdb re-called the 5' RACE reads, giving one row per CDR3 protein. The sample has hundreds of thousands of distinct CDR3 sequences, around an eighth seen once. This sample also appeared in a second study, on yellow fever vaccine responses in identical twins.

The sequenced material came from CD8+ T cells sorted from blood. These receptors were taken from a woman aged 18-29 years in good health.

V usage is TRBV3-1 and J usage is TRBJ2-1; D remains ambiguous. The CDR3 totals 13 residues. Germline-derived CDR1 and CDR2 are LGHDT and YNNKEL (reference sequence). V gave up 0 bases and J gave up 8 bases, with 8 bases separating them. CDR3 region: CASSQEVRDEQFF. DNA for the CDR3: TGTGCCAGCAGCCAAGAGGTTAGGGATGAGCAGTTCTTC.

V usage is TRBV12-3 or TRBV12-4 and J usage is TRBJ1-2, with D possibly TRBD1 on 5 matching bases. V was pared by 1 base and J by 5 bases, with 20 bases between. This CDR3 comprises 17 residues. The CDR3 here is CASSLGPTEVSGYGYTF. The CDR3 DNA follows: TGTGCCAGCAGTTTAGGGCCGACAGAGGTCTCTGGGTATGGCTACACCTTC.

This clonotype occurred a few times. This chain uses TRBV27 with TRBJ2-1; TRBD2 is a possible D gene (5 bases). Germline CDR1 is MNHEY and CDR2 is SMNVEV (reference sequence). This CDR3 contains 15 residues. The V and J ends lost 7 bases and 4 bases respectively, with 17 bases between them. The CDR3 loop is CASTPMYEGYNEQFF. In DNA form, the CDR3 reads TGTGCCAGCACCCCCATGTATGAGGGATACAATGAGCAGTTCTTC.

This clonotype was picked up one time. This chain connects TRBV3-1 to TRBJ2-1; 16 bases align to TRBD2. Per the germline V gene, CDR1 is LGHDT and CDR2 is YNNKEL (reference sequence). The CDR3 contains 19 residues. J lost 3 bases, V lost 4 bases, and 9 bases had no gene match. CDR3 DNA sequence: TGTGCCAGCAGCCGATCCGGGACTAGCGGGGGGGCCGGCTACAATGAGCAGTTCTTC. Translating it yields CASSRSGTSGGAGYNEQFF.

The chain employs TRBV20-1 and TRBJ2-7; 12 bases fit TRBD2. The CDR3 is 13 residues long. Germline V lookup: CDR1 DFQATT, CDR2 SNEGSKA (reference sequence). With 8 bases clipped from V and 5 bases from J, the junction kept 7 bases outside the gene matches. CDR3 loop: CSTLTSGSNEQYF. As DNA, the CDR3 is TGCAGTACGCTGACTAGCGGGAGCAACGAGCAGTACTTC.

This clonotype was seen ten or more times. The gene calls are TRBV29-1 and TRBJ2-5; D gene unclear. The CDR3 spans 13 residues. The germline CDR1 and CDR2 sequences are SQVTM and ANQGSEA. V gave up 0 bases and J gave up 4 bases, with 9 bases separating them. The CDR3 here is CSVEDGPGETQYF. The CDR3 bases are TGCAGCGTTGAAGACGGGCCCGGAGAGACCCAGTACTTC.

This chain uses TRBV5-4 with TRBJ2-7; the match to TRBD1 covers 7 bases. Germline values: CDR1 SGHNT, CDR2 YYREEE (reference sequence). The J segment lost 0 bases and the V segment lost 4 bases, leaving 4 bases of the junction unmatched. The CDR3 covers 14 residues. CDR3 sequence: CASSKDRSSYEQYV. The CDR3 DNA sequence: TGTGCCAGCAGCAAGGACAGGTCCTCCTACGAGCAGTACGTC.

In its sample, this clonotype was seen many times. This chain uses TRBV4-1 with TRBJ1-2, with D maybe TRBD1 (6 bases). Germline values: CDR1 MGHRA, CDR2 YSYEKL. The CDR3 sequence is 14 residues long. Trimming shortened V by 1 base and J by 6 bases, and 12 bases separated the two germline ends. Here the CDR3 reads CASSQGRGIDGYTF. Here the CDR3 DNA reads TGCGCCAGCAGCCAAGGAAGGGGGATCGATGGCTACACCTTC.

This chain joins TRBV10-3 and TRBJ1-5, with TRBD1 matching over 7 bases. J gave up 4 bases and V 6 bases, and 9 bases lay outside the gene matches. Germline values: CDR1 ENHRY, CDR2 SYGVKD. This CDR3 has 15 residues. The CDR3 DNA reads TGTGCCATCAGCGCCGGGACAGCTACAAATCAGCCCCAGCATTTT. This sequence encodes CAISAGTATNQPQHF.

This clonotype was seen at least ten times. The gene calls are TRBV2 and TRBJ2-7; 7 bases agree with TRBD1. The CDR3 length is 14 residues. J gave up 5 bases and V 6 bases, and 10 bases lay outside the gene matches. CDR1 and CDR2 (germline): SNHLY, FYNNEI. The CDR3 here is CASSKVDRVNEQYF. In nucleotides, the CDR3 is TGTGCCAGCAGCAAGGTTGACAGGGTCAACGAGCAGTACTTC.

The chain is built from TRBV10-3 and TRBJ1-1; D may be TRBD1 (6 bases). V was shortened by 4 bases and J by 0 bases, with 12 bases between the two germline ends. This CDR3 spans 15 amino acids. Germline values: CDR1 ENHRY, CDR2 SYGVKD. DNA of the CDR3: TGTGCCATCAGTGGACAGGCGGATATGAACACTGAAGCTTTCTTT. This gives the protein CAISGQADMNTEAFF.